Each of the 26 T cell receptor beta chains below was sequenced from the same sample in a study of high-grade serous ovarian cancer treatment subgroups. Measured with immunoSEQ multiplex PCR; TCRdb has only the in-frame clones, and not every one. The profile shows 6,000 or so clones, about three quarters of them singletons. The tumor samples were collected prior to definitive surgery or chemotherapy. Sequencing used tumor tissue. The receptors were sampled from a human donor with high-grade serous ovarian cancer.

The chain joins TRBV27 to TRBJ1-2; tentatively, D is TRBD1 (6 bases). Germline V CDR1 and CDR2: MNHEY, SMNVEV (reference sequence). V was cut by 8 bases and J by 8 bases, with 15 bases left in between. The CDR3 spans 12 residues. Here the CDR3 DNA reads TGTGCCAGCGGACCACAGGGACGGGGCTACACCTTC. It specifies CASGPQGRGYTF.

This sequence joins TRBV6-5 and TRBJ2-3; 10 nucleotides agree with TRBD2. J gave up 4 bases and V 6 bases, and 4 bases lay outside the gene matches. CDR1 and CDR2 (germline): MNHEY, SVGAGI. The CDR3 is 14 amino acids. The CDR3 is CASSLTSGPDTQYF. CDR3 nucleotide sequence: TGTGCCAGCAGCCTGACTAGCGGGCCAGATACGCAGTATTTT.

CDR3 in amino acids: CASSAGELFF. CDR3 DNA sequence: TGTGCCAGCAGTGCAGGGGAGCTGTTTTTT. The chain recombines TRBV2 with TRBJ2-2; D not certain. Deletions cut 4 bases from V and 8 bases from J, with 2 bases between. From germline, CDR1 is SNHLY and CDR2 FYNNEI. The CDR3 length is 10 residues. Filled out from reference TRBV2 and TRBJ2-2, the complete variable domain reads EPEVTQTPSHQVTQMGQEVILRCVPISNHLYFYWYRQILGQKVEFLVSFYNNEISEKSEIFDDQFSVERPDGSNFTLKIRSTKLEDSAMYFCASSAGELFFGEGSRLTVL.

The V and J genes are TRBV5-1 and TRBJ1-1; tentatively, D is TRBD1 (5 bases). V was trimmed by 4 bases and J by 0 bases, leaving 10 bases between them. The germline gives CDR1 SGHRS, CDR2 YFSETQ. The CDR3 has 14 residues. DNA for the CDR3: TGCGCCAGCAGCCCTGACAGAGTGAACACTGAAGCTTTCTTT. This codes for CASSPDRVNTEAFF.

This clone is labeled large (0.1 to 1%). J is TRBJ2-7 and V is TRBV9; D possibly uses TRBD1 or TRBD2 (5 bases each). The CDR3 sequence is 13 residues long. Per germline, CDR1 SGDLS and CDR2 YYNGEE. The V and J ends lost 3 bases and 4 bases respectively, with 11 bases between them. The CDR3 DNA reads as TGTGCCAGCAGCGGCCAGGGAGCATACGAGCAGTACTTC. It translates to CASSGQGAYEQYF.

The chain carries TRBV7-9 and TRBJ2-3; 7 nucleotides match TRBD1. Trimming removed 8 bases from V and 5 bases from J; junction bases left unmatched: 10. Germline V CDR1 and CDR2: SEHNR, FQNEAQ (reference sequence). This CDR3 is built from 14 residues. The CDR3 here is CASGRRGHGDTQYF. The DNA of the CDR3 is TGTGCCAGCGGCCGAAGGGGGCATGGAGATACGCAGTATTTT.

V gene TRBV19 combines with J gene TRBJ2-2, with D unclear. Per germline, CDR1 LNHDA and CDR2 SQIVND (reference sequence). V was shortened by 3 bases and J by 0 bases, with 14 bases between the two germline ends. The length of the CDR3 is 17 residues. Here the CDR3 DNA reads TGTGCCAGTAGTATCCCCTGGGGTAACGCGAACACCGGGGAGCTGTTTTTT. It yields the protein CASSIPWGNANTGELFF.

J is TRBJ2-3 and V is TRBV5-1; 7 bases are shared with TRBD1. The germline V gene has CDR1 SGHRS and CDR2 YFSETQ. The CDR3 totals 15 residues. Trimming at V came to 4 bases and at J to 6 bases, leaving 11 bases not matched to a gene. The DNA for the CDR3 is TGCGCCAGCAGCCCCGCGACAGGGTCAGGGGATACGCAGTATTTT. Amino acid sequence: CASSPATGSGDTQYF.

V usage is TRBV5-4 and J usage is TRBJ1-2, with D tentatively TRBD1 (5 bases). Trimming removed 1 base at V and 8 bases at J, with 15 bases between. The CDR3 length is 14 residues. CDR1 is SGHNT, CDR2 YYREEE, per germline (reference sequence). CDR3 DNA sequence: TGTGCCAGCAGCTTGCTCGGGACGGTGGGGGGCTACACCTTC. Its translation is CASSLLGTVGGYTF.

The DNA for the CDR3 is TGTGCCAGCAGTTTTAAAGGGGAGGGGGAGACCCAGTACTTC. Its translation is CASSFKGEGETQYF. The chain joins TRBV5-4 to TRBJ2-5; 7 bases match TRBD2. J lost 5 bases, V lost 5 bases, and 9 bases had no gene match. CDR1 is SGHNT, CDR2 YYREEE, per germline (reference sequence). The length of the CDR3 is 14 residues.

J is TRBJ2-7 and V is TRBV6-5; no definite D call. The CDR3 length is 13 residues. The ends were cut back, 9 bases at V and 1 base at J, with 13 bases in the middle. Germline assignment: CDR1 MNHEY and CDR2 SVGAGI. CDR3 protein: CASGNPGSYEQYF. The CDR3 nucleotides are TGTGCCAGTGGAAACCCTGGGTCCTACGAGCAGTACTTC.

The chain joins TRBV7-2 to TRBJ1-2; D is perhaps TRBD1 (5 bases). The CDR3 sequence is 14 residues long. Trimming cost V 5 bases and J 3 bases, with 13 bases left between them. The germline V gene encodes CDR1 SGHTA and CDR2 FQGNSA. The CDR3 region is CASSPRGFYYGYTF. CDR3 nucleotide sequence: TGTGCCAGCAGCCCGAGGGGTTTCTACTATGGCTACACCTTC. Looking up the rest from reference TRBV7-2 and TRBJ1-2 gives the full variable domain: GAGVSQSPSNKVTEKGKDVELRCDPISGHTALYWYRQSLGQGLEFLIYFQGNSAPDKSGLPSDRFSAERTGGSVSTLTIQRTQQEDSAVYLCASSPRGFYYGYTFGSGTRLTVV.

The table lists this clone with a few counts. The chain employs TRBV5-4 and TRBJ1-1; D unclear. Germline CDR1 and CDR2: SGHNT and YYREEE (reference sequence). V was pared by 7 bases and J by 1 base, with 8 bases between. This CDR3 is built from 12 residues. The CDR3 nucleotides read TGTGCCAGCTCCAGTGGGAACACTGAAGCTTTCTTT. This gives the protein CASSSGNTEAFF.

Only a few counts were recorded for this clone. The chain links TRBV7-2 to TRBJ2-5; 14 bases align to TRBD2. Per germline, CDR1 SGHTA and CDR2 FQGNSA. The CDR3 runs 17 residues. V was clipped by 5 bases and J by 6 bases; unmatched bases: 11. This CDR3 reads CASSVTSGGAFGKTQYF. CDR3 nucleotide sequence: TGTGCCAGCAGCGTGACTAGCGGGGGGGCTTTCGGAAAGACCCAGTACTTC.

V is TRBV19 and J is TRBJ2-6; D unclear. The CDR3 has 15 amino acids. V lost 9 bases and J lost 1, with 13 bases in between. CDR1 is LNHDA, CDR2 SQIVND, per germline (reference sequence). Here the CDR3 reads CASATLASGANVLTF. CDR3 in DNA: TGTGCCAGCGCTACTCTGGCGTCTGGGGCCAACGTCCTGACTTTC.

The V call is TRBV5-4, the J call TRBJ2-5; 8 bases match TRBD2. This CDR3 spans 13 amino acids. V shed 7 bases, J shed 7 bases, and the junction held 9 bases outside the gene matches. Germline values: CDR1 SGHNT, CDR2 YYREEE (reference sequence). This CDR3 reads CASSGTRHGTQYF. The CDR3 coding sequence is TGTGCCAGCTCCGGGACTAGGCATGGGACCCAGTACTTC.

The rearrangement joins TRBV4-1 to TRBJ2-1, with D uncertain. CDR1 is MGHRA and CDR2 is YSYEKL in the germline V gene. Trimming stripped 1 base from V and 5 bases from J, with 15 bases between. This CDR3 has 16 amino acids. Written as DNA, the CDR3 is TGCGCCAGCAGCCAAGTTCCCCATAGTAGGCACAATGAGCAGTTCTTC. It yields the protein CASSQVPHSRHNEQFF.

The chain employs TRBV5-6 and TRBJ2-5, with D maybe TRBD2 (7 bases). The germline V gene has CDR1 SGHDT and CDR2 YYEEEE. Trimming shortened V by 3 bases and J by 4 bases, and 13 bases separated the two germline ends. CDR3 length: 14 amino acids. In nucleotides, the CDR3 is TGTGCCAGCAGCTGGAGGGGGGGAGGAGAGACCCAGTACTTC. It yields the protein CASSWRGGGETQYF.

The V call is TRBV28, the J call TRBJ1-5; TRBD1 might be the D (5 bases). V lost 3 bases and J lost 5, with 8 bases in between. Germline CDR1 and CDR2: MDHEN and SYDVKM. The CDR3 totals 13 residues. The CDR3 protein is CASSLDIYQPQHF. As DNA, the CDR3 is TGTGCCAGCAGTTTGGACATTTATCAGCCCCAGCATTTT.

This rearrangement joins TRBV28 to TRBJ1-2, with D possibly being TRBD1 (6 bases). CDR1 MDHEN and CDR2 SYDVKM come from the germline V gene. CDR3 length equals 17 residues. The V gene lost 5 bases and the J gene lost 4 bases, with 23 bases spanning the gap. The CDR3 sequence: CASSGRTSRGNRYGYTF. DNA for the CDR3: TGTGCCAGCAGTGGCCGCACCAGCAGGGGAAACCGCTATGGCTACACCTTC.

The J gene is TRBJ2-6, the V gene TRBV5-6; D remains unclear. The CDR3 consists of 15 residues. Trimming pared 0 bases from V and 0 bases from J, leaving 4 bases between. Germline-derived CDR1 and CDR2 are SGHDT and YYEEEE. CDR3 sequence: CASSLGLSGANVLTF. DNA for the CDR3: TGTGCCAGCAGCTTGGGCCTCTCTGGGGCCAACGTCCTGACTTTC.

The chain combines TRBV5-5 with TRBJ2-7, with D perhaps matching TRBD1 or TRBD2 (6 bases each). The CDR3 consists of 15 residues. Trimming left V 6 bases short and J 1 base short, with 17 bases between. CDR1 SGHKS and CDR2 YYEKEE come from the germline V gene (reference sequence). The CDR3 loop is CASTIWGAGSYEQYF. The CDR3, as DNA: TGTGCCAGCACCATCTGGGGGGCCGGTTCCTACGAGCAGTACTTC.

This clone was seen a few times. CDR3 bases: TGTGCCAGCAGCCAAAGCCGAGGTTCTCAAGAGACCCAGTACTTC. Encoded protein: CASSQSRGSQETQYF. The rearrangement joins TRBV4-2 to TRBJ2-5; unclear D gene. Germline V lookup: CDR1 LGHNA, CDR2 YNFKEQ. The CDR3 is 15 residues long. V was pared by 2 bases and J by 2 bases, with 12 bases between.

This rearrangement joins TRBV28 to TRBJ2-7, with TRBD1 matching over 9 bases. After removal of 6 bases from V and 5 bases from J, the junction contained 11 bases not matched to a gene. Looked up from germline, CDR1 is MDHEN and CDR2 is SYDVKM. This CDR3 has 15 amino acids. The CDR3 spells CASSQGGTGSNEQYF. The CDR3 DNA follows: TGTGCCAGCAGCCAGGGGGGGACAGGGTCGAACGAGCAGTACTTC. The variable domain in full, with the rest retrieved from reference TRBV28 and TRBJ2-7, is DVKVTQSSRYLVKRTGEKVFLECVQDMDHENMFWYRQDPGLGLRLIYFSYDVKMKEKGDIPEGYSVSREKKERFSLILESASTNQTSMYLCASSQGGTGSNEQYFGPGTRLTVT.

This chain uses TRBV27 with TRBJ1-2, with a possible D match to TRBD1 (5 bases). This CDR3 comprises 15 residues. Germline CDR1 is MNHEY and CDR2 is SMNVEV (reference sequence). V was trimmed by 4 bases and J by 0 bases, leaving 12 bases between them. This CDR3 reads CASSWGIGTNYGYTF. CDR3 nucleotides: TGTGCCAGCAGTTGGGGCATAGGGACTAACTATGGCTACACCTTC.

The chain uses TRBV19 and TRBJ2-7, with D perhaps given as TRBD1 or TRBD2 (5 bases each). Germline loops: CDR1 LNHDA, CDR2 SQIVND (reference sequence). CDR3 length: 14 residues. V dropped 3 bases and J dropped 5 bases, with 14 bases sitting between them. The CDR3 sequence is CASSMGTTVDEQYF. The CDR3 bases are TGTGCCAGTAGTATGGGGACCACCGTCGACGAGCAGTACTTC. Together with reference TRBV19 and TRBJ2-7, the CDR3 gives the full variable domain: DGGITQSPKYLFRKEGQNVTLSCEQNLNHDAMYWYRQDPGQGLRLIYYSQIVNDFQKGDIAEGYSVSREKKESFPLTVTSAQKNPTAFYLCASSMGTTVDEQYFGPGTRLTVT.